Listed below are T cell receptor beta chains from one sample, sequenced in a study of cytomegalovirus exposure and HLA in healthy donors. TCRdb's table, derived via immunoSEQ multiplex PCR, lists solely in-frame clones and lacks some. The table lists approximately 160,000 clones, more than 80% of them singletons, with 3% to 3.5% in the top ten. Sequencing was carried out using PBMCs. The receptor set was obtained from a woman under 30 in good health and CMV-seropositive. CDR3s include the opening cysteine and the closing phenylalanine or tryptophan. Fields, in order: clone size, CDR3 length, J gene, V gene, D gene, CDR3 DNA, CDR3 protein. D genes are given only for firm matches. Clone size appears in some rows only: once, few, many, or a class for an expanded clone.

size: .; length: 16; J: TRBJ2-7; V: TRBV6-1; D: TRBD2; DNA: TGTGCCAGCAGTGAACTAGCGGGGGGGCGTCTCCACGAGCAGTACTTC; CDR3: CASSELAGGRLHEQYF
size: .; length: 15; J: TRBJ2-2; V: TRBV7-3; D: TRBD1; DNA: TGTGCCAGCAGCTTAAGTACAGGGGTCACCGGGGAGCTGTTTTTT; CDR3: CASSLSTGVTGELFF
size: .; length: 15; J: TRBJ1-2; V: TRBV9; D: TRBD1; DNA: TGTGCCAGCAGCGCTTTACCGACAGGGCTCTATGGCTACACCTTC; CDR3: CASSALPTGLYGYTF
size: .; length: 16; J: TRBJ2-3; V: TRBV2; D: .; DNA: TGTGCCAGCAGTGGACCCGGGACAACAAGCACAGATACGCAGTATTTT; CDR3: CASSGPGTTSTDTQYF
size: .; length: 16; J: TRBJ2-2; V: TRBV27; D: .; DNA: TGTGCCAGCAGTTTACGTGTCTTTTCGGGTACCGGGGAGCTGTTTTTT; CDR3: CASSLRVFSGTGELFF
size: .; length: 14; J: TRBJ1-4; V: TRBV19; D: TRBD1; DNA: TGTGCCAGTAGTACCGGACAGGGTTATGAAAAACTGTTTTTT; CDR3: CASSTGQGYEKLFF
size: once; length: 15; J: TRBJ1-4; V: TRBV5-1; D: .; DNA: TGCGCCAGCAAGAGGGTTCGGGCAACTAATGAAAAACTGTTTTTT; CDR3: CASKRVRATNEKLFF
size: .; length: 16; J: TRBJ2-1; V: TRBV4-1; D: TRBD1; DNA: TGCGCCAGCAGCCAAATGTCGGACAGGTTCTTCAATGAGCAGTTCTTC; CDR3: CASSQMSDRFFNEQFF
size: .; length: 14; J: TRBJ2-1; V: TRBV5-3; D: TRBD1; DNA: TGTGCCAGAAGATGCGGACAGGGTTACAATGAGCAGTTCTTC; CDR3: CARRCGQGYNEQFF
size: .; length: 15; J: TRBJ2-5; V: TRBV7-9; D: .; DNA: TGTGCCAGCAGCTTATCTGGACAGACGAAAGAGACCCAGTACTTC; CDR3: CASSLSGQTKETQYF
size: once; length: 16; J: TRBJ1-4; V: TRBV15; D: .; DNA: TGTGCCACCAGTCCCGATAGGGGACACGGGGAGGAAAAACTGTTTTTT; CDR3: CATSPDRGHGEEKLFF
size: .; length: 18; J: TRBJ2-7; V: TRBV4-2; D: .; DNA: TGTGCCAGCAGCCAAGATAGGGCGGGACAGACAATAACCTACGAGCAGTACTTC; CDR3: CASSQDRAGQTITYEQYF
size: .; length: 13; J: TRBJ1-2; V: TRBV10-1; D: .; DNA: TGCGCCAGCAGTGATACAGCCAGCTATGGCTACACCTTC; CDR3: CASSDTASYGYTF
size: .; length: 15; J: TRBJ1-2; V: TRBV9; D: TRBD1; DNA: TGTGCCAGCAGCGCCGGCACAGGGGTCGACTATGGCTACACCTTC; CDR3: CASSAGTGVDYGYTF
size: .; length: 14; J: TRBJ2-1; V: TRBV28; D: TRBD1; DNA: TGTGCCAGCAGCCTACCGACAGGGGGCCATGAGCAGTTCTTC; CDR3: CASSLPTGGHEQFF
size: .; length: 17; J: TRBJ2-5; V: TRBV15; D: TRBD1; DNA: TGTGCCACCAGCAGAGATTTTGGGGCAGGGGGACAAGAGACCCAGTACTTC; CDR3: CATSRDFGAGGQETQYF
size: .; length: 18; J: TRBJ2-7; V: TRBV7-2; D: TRBD1; DNA: TGTGCCAGCAGCTTAGCTATAAGATTCGACAGGGGGCGGGACGAGCAGTACTTC; CDR3: CASSLAIRFDRGRDEQYF
size: once; length: 15; J: TRBJ1-1; V: TRBV7-8; D: .; DNA: TGTGCCAGCAGCTTAGCACAGGGCGACCTGATTCGAGCTTTCTTT; CDR3: CASSLAQGDLIRAFF
size: .; length: 15; J: TRBJ2-3; V: TRBV7-6; D: TRBD2; DNA: TGTGCCAGCAGCTCCCCGGGGGGTCACACAGATACGCAGTATTTT; CDR3: CASSSPGGHTDTQYF
size: .; length: 15; J: TRBJ2-2; V: TRBV11-2; D: .; DNA: TGTGCCAGCAGCTTAAATAGGGTAGGGGCCGGGGAGCTGTTTTTT; CDR3: CASSLNRVGAGELFF
size: .; length: 16; J: TRBJ1-2; V: TRBV10-1; D: TRBD1; DNA: TGCGCCGCCATCTCACCCGACAGGGGGCCTAACTATGGCTACACCTTC; CDR3: CAAISPDRGPNYGYTF
size: .; length: 16; J: TRBJ2-3; V: TRBV7-9; D: .; DNA: TGTGCCAGCAGCTTACCGCAGAAGGGGCTCACAGATACGCAGTATTTT; CDR3: CASSLPQKGLTDTQYF
size: .; length: 15; J: TRBJ2-7; V: TRBV7-8; D: TRBD1; DNA: TGTGCCAGCAGCTCCCGACAGGGGCCTGCCTACGAGCAGTACTTC; CDR3: CASSSRQGPAYEQYF
size: .; length: 18; J: TRBJ1-5; V: TRBV19; D: .; DNA: TGTGCCAGTAGTTGGACAGCGGCCGGGATTTCGTCCGGTCAGCCCCAGCATTTT; CDR3: CASSWTAAGISSGQPQHF
size: .; length: 15; J: TRBJ2-3; V: TRBV4-1; D: .; DNA: TGCGCCAGCAGCCAAGATCTTGCTAGGCAAGATACGCAGTATTTT; CDR3: CASSQDLARQDTQYF
size: .; length: 15; J: TRBJ1-5; V: TRBV15; D: TRBD1; DNA: TGTGCCACCAGCCTTTTGGACAGGGTAAATCAGCCCCAGCATTTT; CDR3: CATSLLDRVNQPQHF
size: .; length: 13; J: TRBJ2-7; V: TRBV27; D: TRBD1; DNA: TGTGCCAGCAGTCCAGGGGGCATGGACGAGCAGTACTTC; CDR3: CASSPGGMDEQYF
size: .; length: 14; J: TRBJ2-7; V: TRBV18; D: TRBD1; DNA: TGTGCCAGCTCACCCCAGGGGGCAGGATACGAGCAGTACTTC; CDR3: CASSPQGAGYEQYF
size: .; length: 14; J: TRBJ1-2; V: TRBV11-2; D: TRBD1; DNA: TGTGCCAGCAGCCGTACCGGGACAGAGTATGGCTACACCTTC; CDR3: CASSRTGTEYGYTF
size: .; length: 16; J: TRBJ2-7; V: TRBV7-2; D: TRBD2; DNA: TGTGCCAGCAGCTTAGGATTAGCGGGAGTTGGGTACGAGCAGTACTTC; CDR3: CASSLGLAGVGYEQYF
size: .; length: 14; J: TRBJ1-2; V: TRBV6-5; D: .; DNA: TGTGCCAGCAGTTACTCGTCGGGGAGCTATGGCTACACCTTC; CDR3: CASSYSSGSYGYTF
size: .; length: 15; J: TRBJ1-2; V: TRBV5-6; D: .; DNA: TGTGCCAGCAGCCCGACACGGAAGGGGGTTTATGGCTACACCTTC; CDR3: CASSPTRKGVYGYTF
size: .; length: 16; J: TRBJ2-3; V: TRBV5-8; D: TRBD1; DNA: TGTGCCAGCAGCTCGGGGACAGGGGCCAACACAGATACGCAGTATTTT; CDR3: CASSSGTGANTDTQYF
size: .; length: 14; J: TRBJ2-1; V: TRBV6-4; D: TRBD2; DNA: TGTGCCAGCAGTGGACTAGCGGGGGGAAATGAGCAGTTCTTC; CDR3: CASSGLAGGNEQFF
size: .; length: 16; J: TRBJ2-7; V: TRBV4-1; D: TRBD1; DNA: TGCGCCAGCAGCCAAGAGCCTGAGGGGGCCCCCTACGAGCAGTACTTC; CDR3: CASSQEPEGAPYEQYF
size: .; length: 15; J: TRBJ2-1; V: TRBV2; D: TRBD1; DNA: TGTGCCAGCAAAGACTGGACAGGGGGGCCCAATGAGCAGTTCTTC; CDR3: CASKDWTGGPNEQFF
size: few; length: 13; J: TRBJ1-5; V: TRBV2; D: TRBD1; DNA: TGTGCCAGCAGCGGGACAGGCAATCAGCCCCAGCATTTT; CDR3: CASSGTGNQPQHF
size: .; length: 16; J: TRBJ2-7; V: TRBV10-1; D: .; DNA: TGCGCCAGCAGTGACTTCGGAGAGGGCCTGGAGTACGAGCAGTACTTC; CDR3: CASSDFGEGLEYEQYF
size: .; length: 15; J: TRBJ2-1; V: TRBV28; D: TRBD1; DNA: TGTGCCAGCAGCCCCCCCGGGACAGCCTACAATGAGCAGTTCTTC; CDR3: CASSPPGTAYNEQFF
size: .; length: 14; J: TRBJ1-1; V: TRBV18; D: .; DNA: TGTGCCAGCTCACCACCGACGGGGGAGGGTGAAGCTTTCTTT; CDR3: CASSPPTGEGEAFF
size: .; length: 17; J: TRBJ2-4; V: TRBV6-1; D: TRBD2; DNA: TGTGCCAGCAGTGAAGATGGACTAGCGGGGTCCAAAAACATTCAGTACTTC; CDR3: CASSEDGLAGSKNIQYF
size: few; length: 15; J: TRBJ1-2; V: TRBV16; D: TRBD1; DNA: TGTGCCAGCAGCCAATCGGTGGACAGGGGATTTGGCTACACCTTC; CDR3: CASSQSVDRGFGYTF
size: .; length: 15; J: TRBJ2-7; V: TRBV6-4; D: TRBD2; DNA: TGTGCCAGCAGTGAGGCTAGCGGGGGGACTTACGAGCAGTACTTC; CDR3: CASSEASGGTYEQYF
size: .; length: 16; J: TRBJ1-5; V: TRBV4-2; D: .; DNA: TGTGCCAGCAGCCCAACACAGGGACCGAGCAATCAGCCCCAGCATTTT; CDR3: CASSPTQGPSNQPQHF
size: .; length: 15; J: TRBJ2-3; V: TRBV4-1; D: TRBD2; DNA: TGCGCCAGCAGCCCCGGGACTAGCGTTGGTTATACGCAGTATTTT; CDR3: CASSPGTSVGYTQYF
size: .; length: 15; J: TRBJ1-2; V: TRBV30; D: TRBD1; DNA: TGTGCCTGCTATATTACCGGGACAGGGGGCAGAGGCTACACCTTC; CDR3: CACYITGTGGRGYTF
size: .; length: 16; J: TRBJ2-7; V: TRBV4-3; D: TRBD2; DNA: TGCGCCAGCAGCCATAACGCGGGAGGACGAATTTACGAGCAGTACTTC; CDR3: CASSHNAGGRIYEQYF
size: .; length: 14; J: TRBJ2-7; V: TRBV18; D: .; DNA: TGTGCCAGCTCACCACCAGCCTCCACCTACGAGCAGTACTTC; CDR3: CASSPPASTYEQYF
size: .; length: 13; J: TRBJ1-5; V: TRBV4-2; D: .; DNA: TGTGCCAGCAGCCAAGACAGCGATCAGCCCCAGCATTTT; CDR3: CASSQDSDQPQHF
size: .; length: 15; J: TRBJ2-7; V: TRBV6-1; D: TRBD1; DNA: TGTGCCAGCAGTGAAGAGCTGGGGACAGGGGACGAGCAGTACTTC; CDR3: CASSEELGTGDEQYF
size: .; length: 16; J: TRBJ1-5; V: TRBV28; D: .; DNA: TGTGCCAGCAGTTTCCGACAGGTCTATAGCAATCAGCCCCAGCATTTT; CDR3: CASSFRQVYSNQPQHF
size: few; length: 14; J: TRBJ2-7; V: TRBV11-2; D: .; DNA: TGTGCCAGCAGCCCCCAGGGTCGGGCGACGGAGCAGTACTTC; CDR3: CASSPQGRATEQYF
size: .; length: 15; J: TRBJ2-3; V: TRBV27; D: TRBD2; DNA: TGTGCCAGCAGGTACTCTAGCGGGAGCACAGATACGCAGTATTTT; CDR3: CASRYSSGSTDTQYF
size: .; length: 18; J: TRBJ2-7; V: TRBV4-2; D: TRBD2; DNA: TGTGCCAGCAGCCAAGATCTCGGCGGGGGGATTAACTCCTACGAGCAGTACTTC; CDR3: CASSQDLGGGINSYEQYF